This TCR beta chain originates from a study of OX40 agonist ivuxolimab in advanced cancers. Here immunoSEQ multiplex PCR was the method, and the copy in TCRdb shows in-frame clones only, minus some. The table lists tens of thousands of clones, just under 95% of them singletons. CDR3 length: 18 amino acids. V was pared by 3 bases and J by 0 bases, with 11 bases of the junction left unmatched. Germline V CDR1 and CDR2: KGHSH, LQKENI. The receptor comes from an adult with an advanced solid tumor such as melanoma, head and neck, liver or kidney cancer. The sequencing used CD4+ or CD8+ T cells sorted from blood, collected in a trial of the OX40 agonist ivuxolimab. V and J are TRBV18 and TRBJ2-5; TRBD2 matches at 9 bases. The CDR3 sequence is CASSPVRVAGDNQETQYF. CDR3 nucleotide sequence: TGTGCCAGCTCACCCGTCCGGGTAGCGGGAGATAACCAAGAGACCCAGTACTTC.